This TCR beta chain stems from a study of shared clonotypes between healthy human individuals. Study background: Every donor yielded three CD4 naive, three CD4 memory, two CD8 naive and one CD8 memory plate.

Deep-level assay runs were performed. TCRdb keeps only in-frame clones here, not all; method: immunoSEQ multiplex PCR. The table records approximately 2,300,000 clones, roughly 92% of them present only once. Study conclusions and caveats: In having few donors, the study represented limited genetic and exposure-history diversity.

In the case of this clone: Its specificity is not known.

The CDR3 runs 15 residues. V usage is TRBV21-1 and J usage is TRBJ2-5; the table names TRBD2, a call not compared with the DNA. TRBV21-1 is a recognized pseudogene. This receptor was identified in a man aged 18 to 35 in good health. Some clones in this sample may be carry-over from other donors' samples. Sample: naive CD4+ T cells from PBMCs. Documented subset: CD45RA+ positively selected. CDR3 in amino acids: CASSFNGGCEETQYF. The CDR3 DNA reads TGTGCCAGCAGCTTCAACGGGGGATGTGAAGAGACCCAGTACTTC.